The next 8 T cell receptor beta chains were all read from a single sample in a study of human T cells and chemical hapten exposure. TCRdb re-derived calls from the RACE reads in MiXCR, one entry per CDR3 protein. The sample has under 75,000 distinct CDR3 sequences, 11% seen once; the top ten hold 1.4%. As to time point: patch test 3, about 24 weeks after DPC sensitization. Treatment: therapeutic diphenylcyclopropenone sensitization with weekly scalp DPC. The sequences come from whole blood, collected in connection with sensitization to the hapten diphenylcyclopropenone (DPC). Receptors were obtained from a woman aged 50 to 60 with alopecia areata. Some clones in this sample may be carry-over from other donors' samples.

This clonotype occurred many times. This chain joins TRBV18 and TRBJ2-5; tentatively, D is TRBD1 or TRBD2 (5 bases each). The V end lost 2 bases, the J end lost 4 bases, and 14 bases lay between the germline ends. The CDR3 length is 15 residues. Germline CDR1 reads KGHSH; CDR2 reads LQKENI. This CDR3 reads CASSPSRGDVETQYF. The CDR3 region has the DNA TGTGCCAGCTCACCAAGCCGAGGGGACGTAGAGACCCAGTACTTC. The complete variable domain, with remaining parts taken from reference TRBV18 and TRBJ2-5, reads NAGVMQNPRHLVRRRGQEARLRCSPMKGHSHVYWYRQLPEEGLKFMVYLQKENIIDESGMPKERFSAEFPKEGPSILRIQQVVRGDSAAYFCASSPSRGDVETQYFGPGTRLLVL.

This clonotype was recorded at least ten times. This sequence joins TRBV4-3 and TRBJ2-2; unclear D gene. CDR3 length equals 15 residues. V lost 0 bases and J 7 bases, leaving 12 bases between the germline ends. Germline V gives CDR1 LGHNA, CDR2 YSLEER. CDR3 sequence reads: CASSQDAALVGELFF. Written as DNA, the CDR3 is TGCGCCAGCAGCCAAGATGCAGCGTTGGTCGGGGAGCTGTTTTTT.

This clonotype occurred many times. V gene TRBV18 combines with J gene TRBJ1-1; the D gene is possibly TRBD1 (5 bases). The germline V gene has CDR1 KGHSH and CDR2 LQKENI. The ends were cut back, 0 bases at V and 0 bases at J, with 11 bases in the middle. This CDR3 spans 16 amino acids. The CDR3 region has the DNA TGTGCCAGCTCACCACCGATGAAGGGGTTGAACACTGAAGCTTTCTTT. Protein: CASSPPMKGLNTEAFF.

This clonotype was recorded a few times. One end of the junction is discordant with germline, which a read error may explain. The CDR3 bases are TGTGCTAGCAGCCCGGGACTAGCGAGCACAGATACGCAGTATTTT. This gives the protein CASSPGLASTDTQYF. This chain uses TRBV7-7 with TRBJ2-3, with TRBD2 matching over 10 bases. CDR3 size: 15 residues. Germline CDR1 and CDR2: SSHAT and FNYEAQ (reference sequence).

The CDR3 coding sequence is TGTGCCAGCAGCTTAGTCAGAGAGAACACTGAAGCTTTCTTT. Its protein is CASSLVRENTEAFF. The genes are TRBV7-2 and TRBJ1-1, with no clear D. Trimming took 1 base from V and 1 from J, leaving 7 bases between them. Germline V gene sequence: CDR1 SGHTA, CDR2 FQGNSA. The CDR3 is 14 residues long.

This clonotype was observed a few times. This chain uses TRBV20-1 with TRBJ1-2; TRBD1 is a possible D gene (6 bases). Per germline, CDR1 DFQATT and CDR2 SNEGSKA (reference sequence). Trimming removed 2 bases at V and 4 bases at J, with 11 bases between. The CDR3 has 13 residues. CDR3 region: CSARTGGGYGYTF. The CDR3 DNA follows: TGCAGTGCTAGAACCGGGGGCGGCTATGGCTACACCTTC.

This clonotype was counted a few times. The CDR3 bases are TGTGCCATCTCGGCGAACCCTGAAGAGACCCAGTACTTC. Protein sequence: CAISANPEETQYF. The chain employs TRBV10-3 and TRBJ2-5; D is uncertain. Germline assignment: CDR1 ENHRY and CDR2 SYGVKD. This CDR3 has 13 residues. The V gene lost 8 bases and the J gene lost 3 bases, with 13 bases spanning the gap.

At least ten counts were recorded for this clonotype. The V call is TRBV29-1, the J call TRBJ1-1; no clear D. This CDR3 region has 13 residues. Trimming shortened V by 6 bases and J by 1 base, and 12 bases separated the two germline ends. CDR1 is SQVTM and CDR2 is ANQGSEA in the germline V gene. CDR3 nucleotides: TGCAGCGTCGAACCTAATAAGAACACTGAAGCTTTCTTT. As protein: CSVEPNKNTEAFF.